This TCR beta chain is drawn from a study of blood T cell repertoires in COVID-19. Here immunoSEQ multiplex PCR was the method, and the copy in TCRdb shows in-frame clones only, minus some. The sample lists 200,000 to 300,000 clones, around 85% occurring once. Trimming cost V 4 bases and J 8 bases; bases outside gene matches: 7. CDR3 length: 13 residues. Germline V CDR1 and CDR2: SNHLY, FYNNEI. V gene TRBV2 combines with J gene TRBJ1-1, with 7 positions matching TRBD1. The clonotype was recovered from a woman aged 25 to 39 who had recovered from COVID-19. The source material was peripheral blood. CDR3 amino acids: CASSGDRRLEAFF. CDR3 DNA sequence: TGTGCCAGCAGTGGGGACAGACGATTGGAAGCTTTCTTT.